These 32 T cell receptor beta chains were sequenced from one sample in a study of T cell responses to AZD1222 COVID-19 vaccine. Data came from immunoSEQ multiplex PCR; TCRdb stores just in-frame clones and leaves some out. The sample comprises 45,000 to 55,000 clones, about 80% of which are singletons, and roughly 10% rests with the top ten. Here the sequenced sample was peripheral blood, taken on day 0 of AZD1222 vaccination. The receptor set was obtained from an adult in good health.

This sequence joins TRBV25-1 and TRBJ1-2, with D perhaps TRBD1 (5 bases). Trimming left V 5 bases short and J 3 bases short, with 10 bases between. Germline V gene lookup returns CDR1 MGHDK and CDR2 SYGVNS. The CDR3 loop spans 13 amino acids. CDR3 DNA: TGTGCCAGCAGTCGGGACCGTGACTATGGCTACACCTTC. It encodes CASSRDRDYGYTF.

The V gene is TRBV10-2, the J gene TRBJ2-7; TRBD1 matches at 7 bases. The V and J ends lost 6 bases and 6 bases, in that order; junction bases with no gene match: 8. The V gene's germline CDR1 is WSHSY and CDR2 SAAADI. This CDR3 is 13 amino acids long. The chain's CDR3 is CASRQGVGGEQYF. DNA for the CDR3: TGCGCCAGCAGGCAGGGGGTAGGAGGCGAGCAGTACTTC.

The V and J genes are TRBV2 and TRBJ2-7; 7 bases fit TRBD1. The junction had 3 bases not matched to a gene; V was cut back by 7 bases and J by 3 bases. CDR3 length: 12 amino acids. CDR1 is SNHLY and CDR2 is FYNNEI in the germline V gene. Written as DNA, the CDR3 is TGTGCCAGCACGGGACAGATCTACGAGCAGTACTTC. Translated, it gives CASTGQIYEQYF.

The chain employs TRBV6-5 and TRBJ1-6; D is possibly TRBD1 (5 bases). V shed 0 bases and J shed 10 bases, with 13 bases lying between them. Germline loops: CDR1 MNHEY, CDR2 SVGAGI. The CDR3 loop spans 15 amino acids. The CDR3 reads CASSYSGTPSSPLHF. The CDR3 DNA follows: TGTGCCAGCAGTTACTCGGGGACTCCGAGCTCACCCCTCCACTTT.

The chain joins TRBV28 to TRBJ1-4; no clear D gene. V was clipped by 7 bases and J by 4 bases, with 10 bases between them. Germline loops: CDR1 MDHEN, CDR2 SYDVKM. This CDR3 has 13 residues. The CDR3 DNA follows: TGTGCCAGCAACGAGAGGAGTAATGAAAAACTGTTTTTT. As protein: CASNERSNEKLFF.

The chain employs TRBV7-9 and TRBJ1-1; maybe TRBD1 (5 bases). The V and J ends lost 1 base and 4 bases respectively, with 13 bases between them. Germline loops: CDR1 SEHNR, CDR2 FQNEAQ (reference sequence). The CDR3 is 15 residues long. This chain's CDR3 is CASSLGQGIVTEAFF. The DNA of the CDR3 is TGTGCCAGCAGCTTAGGGCAGGGAATTGTCACTGAAGCTTTCTTT. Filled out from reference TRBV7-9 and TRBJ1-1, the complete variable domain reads DTGVSQNPRHKITKRGQNVTFRCDPISEHNRLYWYRQTLGQGPEFLTYFQNEAQLEKSRLLSDRFSAERPKGSFSTLEIQRTEQGDSAMYLCASSLGQGIVTEAFFGQGTRLTVV.

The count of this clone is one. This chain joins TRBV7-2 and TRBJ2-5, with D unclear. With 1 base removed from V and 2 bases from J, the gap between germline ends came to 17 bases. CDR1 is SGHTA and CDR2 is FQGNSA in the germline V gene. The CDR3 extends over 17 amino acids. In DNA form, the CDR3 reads TGTGCCAGCAGCTTAGGACCGTGGCTTGCGGTACAAGAGACCCAGTACTTC. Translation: CASSLGPWLAVQETQYF.

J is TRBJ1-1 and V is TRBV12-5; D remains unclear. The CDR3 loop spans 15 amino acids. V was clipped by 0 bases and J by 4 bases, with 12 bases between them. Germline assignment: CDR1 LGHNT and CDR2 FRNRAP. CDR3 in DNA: TGTGCTAGTGGTTTGGTTAGCGCCCTGGGCACTGAAGCTTTCTTT. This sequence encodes CASGLVSALGTEAFF.

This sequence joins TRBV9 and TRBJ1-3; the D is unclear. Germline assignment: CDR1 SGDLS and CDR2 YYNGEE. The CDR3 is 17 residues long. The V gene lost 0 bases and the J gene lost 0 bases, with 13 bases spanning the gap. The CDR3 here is CASSVGVAPSSGNTIYF. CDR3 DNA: TGTGCCAGCAGCGTAGGCGTCGCCCCCAGCTCTGGAAACACCATATATTTT.

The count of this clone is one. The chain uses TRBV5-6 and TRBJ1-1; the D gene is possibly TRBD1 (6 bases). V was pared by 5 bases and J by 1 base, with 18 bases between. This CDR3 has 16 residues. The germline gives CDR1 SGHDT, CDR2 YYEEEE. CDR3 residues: CASRYYRVGRNTEAFF. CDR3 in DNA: TGTGCCAGCAGGTATTACAGGGTTGGGAGGAACACTGAAGCTTTCTTT.

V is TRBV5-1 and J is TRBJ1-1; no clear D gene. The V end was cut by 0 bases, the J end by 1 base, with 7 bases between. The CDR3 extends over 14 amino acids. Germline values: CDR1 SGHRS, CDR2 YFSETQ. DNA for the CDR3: TGCGCCAGCAGCTTGGCCTCGACGAACACTGAAGCTTTCTTT. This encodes CASSLASTNTEAFF. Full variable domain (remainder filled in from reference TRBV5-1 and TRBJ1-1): KAGVTQTPRYLIKTRGQQVTLSCSPISGHRSVSWYQQTPGQGLQFLFEYFSETQRNKGNFPGRFSGRQFSNSRSEMNVSTLELGDSALYLCASSLASTNTEAFFGQGTRLTVV.

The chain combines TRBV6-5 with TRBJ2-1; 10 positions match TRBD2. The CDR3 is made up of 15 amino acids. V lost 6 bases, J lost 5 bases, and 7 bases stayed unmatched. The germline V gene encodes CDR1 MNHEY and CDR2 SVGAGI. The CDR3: CASRQSGGANNEQFF. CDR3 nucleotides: TGTGCCAGCAGACAGAGCGGGGGGGCCAACAATGAGCAGTTCTTC.

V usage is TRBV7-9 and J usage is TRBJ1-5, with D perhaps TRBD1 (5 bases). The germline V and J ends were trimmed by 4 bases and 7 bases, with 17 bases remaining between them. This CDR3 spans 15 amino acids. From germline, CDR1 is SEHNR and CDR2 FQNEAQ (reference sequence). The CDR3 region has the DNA TGTGCCAGCAGCTCGACCGGGACGGCAGGACAGCCCCAGCATTTT. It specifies CASSSTGTAGQPQHF.

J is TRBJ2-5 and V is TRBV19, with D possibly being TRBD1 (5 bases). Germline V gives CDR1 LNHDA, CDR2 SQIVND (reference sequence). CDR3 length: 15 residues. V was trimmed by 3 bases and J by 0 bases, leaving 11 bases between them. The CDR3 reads CASSIQGGYQETQYF. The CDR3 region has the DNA TGTGCCAGTAGTATCCAGGGCGGATACCAAGAGACCCAGTACTTC.

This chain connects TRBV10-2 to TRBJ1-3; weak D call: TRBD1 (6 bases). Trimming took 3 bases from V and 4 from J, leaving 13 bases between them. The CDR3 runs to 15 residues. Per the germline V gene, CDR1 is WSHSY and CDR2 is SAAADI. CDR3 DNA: TGCGCCAGCAGTGACGACAGGACCCTGGGAAACACCATATATTTT. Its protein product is CASSDDRTLGNTIYF.

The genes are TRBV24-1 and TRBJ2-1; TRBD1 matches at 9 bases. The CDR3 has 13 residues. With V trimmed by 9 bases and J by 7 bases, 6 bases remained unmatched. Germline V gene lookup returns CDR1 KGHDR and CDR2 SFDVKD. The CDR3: CATQGQGTNEQFF. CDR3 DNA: TGTGCCACCCAAGGACAGGGGACGAATGAGCAGTTCTTC.

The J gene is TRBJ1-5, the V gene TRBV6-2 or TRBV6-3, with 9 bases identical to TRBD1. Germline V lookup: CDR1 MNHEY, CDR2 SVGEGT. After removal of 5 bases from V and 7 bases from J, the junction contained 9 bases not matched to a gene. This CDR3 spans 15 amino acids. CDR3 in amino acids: CASSTRDRAWQPQHF. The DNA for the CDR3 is TGTGCCAGCAGTACCCGGGACAGGGCCTGGCAGCCCCAGCATTTT.

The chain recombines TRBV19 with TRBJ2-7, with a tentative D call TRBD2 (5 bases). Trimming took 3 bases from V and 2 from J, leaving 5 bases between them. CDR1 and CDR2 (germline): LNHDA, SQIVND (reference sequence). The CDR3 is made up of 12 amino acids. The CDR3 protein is CASSIGAYEQYF. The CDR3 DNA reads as TGTGCCAGTAGTATCGGGGCCTACGAGCAGTACTTC.

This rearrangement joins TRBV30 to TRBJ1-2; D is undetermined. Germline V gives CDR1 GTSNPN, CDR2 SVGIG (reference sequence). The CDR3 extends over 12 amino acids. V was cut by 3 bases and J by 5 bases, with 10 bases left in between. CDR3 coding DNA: TGTGCCTGGAGCGCCCAAGTTTATGGCTACACCTTC. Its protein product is CAWSAQVYGYTF.

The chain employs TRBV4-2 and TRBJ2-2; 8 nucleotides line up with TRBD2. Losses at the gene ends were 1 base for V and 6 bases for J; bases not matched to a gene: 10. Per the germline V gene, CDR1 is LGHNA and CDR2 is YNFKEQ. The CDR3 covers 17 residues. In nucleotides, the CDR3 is TGTGCCAGCAGCCAAGGTCTGCGGGGGGCCCCCCCCGGGGAGCTGTTTTTT. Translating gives CASSQGLRGAPPGELFF.

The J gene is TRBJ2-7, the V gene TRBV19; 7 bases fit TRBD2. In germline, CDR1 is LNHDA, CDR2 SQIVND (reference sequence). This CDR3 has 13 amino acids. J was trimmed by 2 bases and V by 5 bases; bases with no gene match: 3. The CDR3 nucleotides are TGTGCCAGTAGTCTGGCGGGGGCCTACGAGCAGTACTTC. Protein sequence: CASSLAGAYEQYF.

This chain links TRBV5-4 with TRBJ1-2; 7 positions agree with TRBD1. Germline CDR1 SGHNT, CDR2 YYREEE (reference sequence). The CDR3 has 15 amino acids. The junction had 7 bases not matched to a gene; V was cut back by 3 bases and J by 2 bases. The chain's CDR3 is CASSSGQQVNYGYTF. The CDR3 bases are TGTGCCAGCAGCTCGGGACAGCAAGTAAACTATGGCTACACCTTC.

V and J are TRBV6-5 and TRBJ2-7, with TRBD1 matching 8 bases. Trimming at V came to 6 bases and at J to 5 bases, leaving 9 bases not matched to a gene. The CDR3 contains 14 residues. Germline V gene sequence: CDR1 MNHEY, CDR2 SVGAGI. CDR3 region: CASSLDRVYDEQYF. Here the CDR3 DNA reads TGTGCCAGCAGCTTGGACAGGGTGTACGACGAGCAGTACTTC.

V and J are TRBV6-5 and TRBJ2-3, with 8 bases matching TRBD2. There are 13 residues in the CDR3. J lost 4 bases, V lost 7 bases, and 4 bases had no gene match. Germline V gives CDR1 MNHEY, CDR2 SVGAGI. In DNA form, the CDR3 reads TGTGCCAGCAAAGCGGGGGATTCAGATACGCAGTATTTT. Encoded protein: CASKAGDSDTQYF.

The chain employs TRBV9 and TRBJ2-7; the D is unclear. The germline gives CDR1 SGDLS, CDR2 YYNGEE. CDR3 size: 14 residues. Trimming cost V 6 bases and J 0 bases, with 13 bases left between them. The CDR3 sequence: CASTPGPSSYEQYF. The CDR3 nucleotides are TGTGCCAGCACCCCGGGCCCGAGCTCCTACGAGCAGTACTTC.

The CDR3 region is CASSSGGFKSVGVKNIQYF. CDR3 coding DNA: TGTGCCAGCAGTTCGGGGGGGTTCAAATCGGTCGGAGTCAAAAACATTCAGTACTTC. This chain connects TRBV28 to TRBJ2-4; 8 nucleotides line up with TRBD2. Germline CDR1 reads MDHEN; CDR2 reads SYDVKM. The V and J ends lost 4 bases and 3 bases, in that order; junction bases with no gene match: 17. This CDR3 has 19 residues. Looking up the rest from reference TRBV28 and TRBJ2-4 gives the full variable domain: DVKVTQSSRYLVKRTGEKVFLECVQDMDHENMFWYRQDPGLGLRLIYFSYDVKMKEKGDIPEGYSVSREKKERFSLILESASTNQTSMYLCASSSGGFKSVGVKNIQYFGAGTRLSVL.

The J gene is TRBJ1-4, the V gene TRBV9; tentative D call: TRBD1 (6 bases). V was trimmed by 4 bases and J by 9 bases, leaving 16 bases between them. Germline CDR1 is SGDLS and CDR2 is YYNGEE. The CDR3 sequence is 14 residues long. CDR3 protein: CASSRTGTTQKLFF. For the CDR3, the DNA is TGTGCCAGCAGCCGTACCGGGACAACGCAAAAACTGTTTTTT.

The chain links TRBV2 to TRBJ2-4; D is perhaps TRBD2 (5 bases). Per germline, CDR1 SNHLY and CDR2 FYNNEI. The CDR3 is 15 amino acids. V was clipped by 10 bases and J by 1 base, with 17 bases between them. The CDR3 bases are TGTGCCAACGGGGAGTCGAGTCCCGCCAAAAACATTCAGTACTTC. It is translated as CANGESSPAKNIQYF.

CDR3 amino acids: CASSVGVTGNEQYF. The CDR3, as DNA: TGTGCCAGCAGCGTAGGAGTGACAGGGAACGAGCAGTACTTC. This sequence joins TRBV9 and TRBJ2-7, with 7 nucleotides matching TRBD1. The V segment lost 0 bases and the J segment 5 bases; nucleotides outside the gene matches: 5. The germline gives CDR1 SGDLS, CDR2 YYNGEE. The CDR3 loop spans 14 amino acids.

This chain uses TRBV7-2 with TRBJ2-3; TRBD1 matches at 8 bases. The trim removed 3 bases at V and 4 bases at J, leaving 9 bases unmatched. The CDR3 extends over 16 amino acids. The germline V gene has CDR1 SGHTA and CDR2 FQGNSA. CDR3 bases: TGTGCCAGCAGCTTGCATGGGACAGGTCCCCCAGATACGCAGTATTTT. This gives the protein CASSLHGTGPPDTQYF.

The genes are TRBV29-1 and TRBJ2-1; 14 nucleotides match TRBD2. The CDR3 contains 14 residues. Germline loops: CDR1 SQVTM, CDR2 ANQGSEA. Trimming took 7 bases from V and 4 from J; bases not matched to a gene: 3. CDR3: CSAGTSGSYNEQFF. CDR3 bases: TGCAGCGCCGGGACTAGCGGGAGTTACAATGAGCAGTTCTTC.

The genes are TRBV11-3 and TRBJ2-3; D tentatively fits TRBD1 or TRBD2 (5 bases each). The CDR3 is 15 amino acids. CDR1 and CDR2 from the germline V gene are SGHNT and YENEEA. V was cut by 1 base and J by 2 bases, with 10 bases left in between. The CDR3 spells CASSLAGTPTDTQYF. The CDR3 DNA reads TGTGCCAGCAGCTTAGCGGGGACCCCCACAGATACGCAGTATTTT.